This T cell receptor (beta chain) is from a study of beta chain features in type 1 diabetes. Study observations and caveats: TCRB CDR3 length was moderately but significantly reduced in all four CD4+ subsets of Type 1 diabetes patients. A potential influence of HLA type upon TCRB rearrangement remained unresolved herein.

Isolated RNA was reverse transcribed in full, so expressed TCRB transcripts were sequenced. Each sample of naive, central memory or regulatory T cells had, on average, roughly 3.6 million reads. Assay: immunoSEQ multiplex PCR; the TCRdb copy retains only in-frame clones and omits some. The sample has about 60,000 clones, around three fifths seen once; the top ten hold 2% to 2.5%. Central memory, naive, regulatory and stem cell-like memory CD4+ cells were sorted by CD45RO/CCR7/CD25/CD127/CD95/CD27. The germline V gene has CDR1 SGHAT and CDR2 FQNNGV. V shed 5 bases and J shed 4 bases, with 18 bases lying between them. This CDR3 region has 15 residues. As concerns this clone: Its antigen is undetermined.

This TCR was sampled from a woman between 18 and 29 years old in good health. Sequencing was carried out using Tregs from blood. The rearrangement uses TRBV11-2 and TRBJ2-7, with D possibly matching TRBD2 (5 bases). The CDR3 sequence is CASSPQNLGSYEQYF. CDR3 nucleotides: TGTGCCAGCAGCCCCCAAAACCTGGGGAGTTACGAGCAGTACTTC.